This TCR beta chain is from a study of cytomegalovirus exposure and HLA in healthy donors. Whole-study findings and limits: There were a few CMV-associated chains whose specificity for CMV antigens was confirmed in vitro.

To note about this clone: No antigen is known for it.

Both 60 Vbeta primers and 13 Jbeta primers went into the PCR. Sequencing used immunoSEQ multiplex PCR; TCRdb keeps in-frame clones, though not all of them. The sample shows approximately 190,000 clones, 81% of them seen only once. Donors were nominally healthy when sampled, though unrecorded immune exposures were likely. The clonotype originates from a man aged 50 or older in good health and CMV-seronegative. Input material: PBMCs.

The CDR3 loop is CASSQAPGQGYEQYF. CDR3 coding DNA: TGCGCCAGCAGCCAGGCTCCGGGACAGGGTTACGAGCAGTACTTC. The chain links TRBV4-3 to TRBJ2-5, with 9 bases that match TRBD1. The tail of the sequence fits TRBJ2-7 better, so the J call may be wrong. There are 15 residues in the CDR3. Germline CDR1 reads LGHNA; CDR2 reads YSLEER.